This TCR beta chain was captured by sequencing in a study of T cells in Graves' hyperthyroidism and ophthalmopathy. Amplified TCR beta CDR3 regions derived from RNA transcripts. The primer set for the first-round RT-PCR of the TCR CDR3 was HTBI. MiXCR, applied by TCRdb to the multiplex PCR reads, yields one record per CDR3 protein. The table records about half a million distinct CDR3 sequences, about 20% of them present only once. This TCR was sampled from a middle-aged man with Graves' ophthalmopathy. The sample consisted of blood.

The CDR3 DNA reads as TGTGCCAGCACGGGATGGACTCAGAATCAGCCCCAGCATTTT. Protein sequence: CASTGWTQNQPQHF. This rearrangement joins TRBV6-1 to TRBJ1-5; D is unclear. Germline CDR1 reads MNHNS; CDR2 reads SASEGT. This CDR3 spans 14 amino acids. Trimming cost V 7 bases and J 4 bases, with 14 bases left between them.